This TCR beta chain was identified in a study of early T cells in non-severe SARS-CoV-2 infection (dated by TCRdb to the early 2020s). Looking at the study overall: Because TCR sequencing was done on bulk RNA from unsorted whole blood, the alpha and beta chains could not be paired.

Reading the germline V gene gives CDR1 SQVTM and CDR2 ANQGSEA. A distance of 16 bases separates the germline ends of V and J, which lose 7 bases and 1 base respectively. The CDR3 holds 14 amino acids from the cysteine to the phenylalanine. The DNA shown is the 42-base CDR3, in frame from base 1. The investigation overall reported the following: Matching against VDJdb was skewed toward anti-spike CD8 responses, likely underestimated virus-specific expansions, and missed private and CD4 specificities.

The table lists this clonotype with many counts. Its antigen target is currently unknown. No much larger clone exists at a distance of one base, and base qualities are not known. This was a case-control study nested in a cohort of healthcare workers in London, UK, who had nasopharyngeal swab PCR tests and blood samples taken every week. Healthcare workers were recruited during the week of the UK lockdown, between 23 and 31 March 2020, and followed weekly for up to about 15 weeks. Library method: 5' RACE. TCRdb lists the instrument as NextSeq 500. The TCR library protocol attached unique molecular identifiers to individual cDNA molecules to correct for sequencing error and PCR bias. Sequencing covered both TCR alpha and beta chains, and within each sample the abundances of alpha and beta sequences were tightly co-correlated. Turning to the authors' computational methods: Decombinator V4 was used to perform V gene, J gene and CDR3 annotation of TCR sequences. TCRs were defined as expanded if a significant change between any two time points was detected under a Poisson model with p below 0.0001. TCR abundances were normalised to the total number of TCRs sequenced per sample and expressed as counts per million. TRAV1-2 paired with TRAJ12, TRAJ20 or TRAJ33 defined MAIT TCRs, while TRAV10 paired with TRAJ18 defined iNKT TCRs. VDJdb, accessed 1 November 2021, was searched for CMV, EBV and SARS-CoV-2 annotated TCRs, excluding TCRs annotated for multiple antigens. TCRdb handled the public reads itself, with Q25 trimming in fastp and clone calling in MiXCR, and kept productive beta chains. Every distinct CDR3 protein forms one entry, paired with its most common genes and DNA. The V and J calls were determined by TCRdb, not by the authors. The sample yields 40,000 to 50,000 distinct CDR3 sequences; less than 15% were counted once. 10% of the sample lies in the top ten.

This receptor was taken from an adult who was a healthcare worker with PCR-confirmed SARS-CoV-2 infection or an uninfected control (not recorded which). The receptor chain draws on TRBV29-1 and TRBJ2-5; TRBD1 is a weak D gene call, 5 bases matching. What was sequenced was whole blood. The nucleotide sequence reads TGCAGCGGTAGGGGCCACACTGCCCAAGAGACCCAGTACTTC. The translation is CSGRGHTAQETQYF.